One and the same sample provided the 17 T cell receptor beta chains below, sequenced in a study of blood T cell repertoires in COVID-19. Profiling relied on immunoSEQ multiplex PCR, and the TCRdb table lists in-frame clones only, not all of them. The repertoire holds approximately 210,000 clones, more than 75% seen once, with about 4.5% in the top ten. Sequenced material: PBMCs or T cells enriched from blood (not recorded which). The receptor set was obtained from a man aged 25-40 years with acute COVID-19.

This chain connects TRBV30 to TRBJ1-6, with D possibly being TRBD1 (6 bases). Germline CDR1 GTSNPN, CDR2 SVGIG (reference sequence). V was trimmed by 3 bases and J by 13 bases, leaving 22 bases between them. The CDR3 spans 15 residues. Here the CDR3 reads CAWSQRQAGRGPLHF. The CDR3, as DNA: TGTGCCTGGAGCCAGAGACAGGCGGGGAGGGGGCCCCTCCACTTT.

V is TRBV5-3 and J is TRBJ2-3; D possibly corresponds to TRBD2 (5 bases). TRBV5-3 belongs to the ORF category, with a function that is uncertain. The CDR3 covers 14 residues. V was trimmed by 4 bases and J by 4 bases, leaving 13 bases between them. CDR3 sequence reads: CARSQRPEADTQYF. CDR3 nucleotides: TGTGCCAGAAGCCAAAGACCGGAGGCAGATACGCAGTATTTT.

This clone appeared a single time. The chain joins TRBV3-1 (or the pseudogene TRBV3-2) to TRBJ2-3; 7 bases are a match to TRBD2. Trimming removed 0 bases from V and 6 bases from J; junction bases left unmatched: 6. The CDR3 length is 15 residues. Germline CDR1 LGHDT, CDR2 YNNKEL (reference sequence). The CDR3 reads CASSQDAGRADTQYF. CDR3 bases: TGTGCCAGCAGCCAAGATGCGGGGAGGGCGGATACGCAGTATTTT.

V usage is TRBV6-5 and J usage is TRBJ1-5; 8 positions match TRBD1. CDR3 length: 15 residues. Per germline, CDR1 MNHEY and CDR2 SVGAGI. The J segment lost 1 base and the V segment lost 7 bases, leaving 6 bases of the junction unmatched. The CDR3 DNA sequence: TGTGCCAGCACCCCTCGACAGGGGAGCAATCAGCCCCAGCATTTT. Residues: CASTPRQGSNQPQHF.

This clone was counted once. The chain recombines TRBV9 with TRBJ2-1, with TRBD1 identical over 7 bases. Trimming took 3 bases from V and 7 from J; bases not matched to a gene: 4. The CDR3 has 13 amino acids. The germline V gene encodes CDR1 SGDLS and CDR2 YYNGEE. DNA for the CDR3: TGTGCCAGCAGCGCGGGACAGAGGAATGAGCAGTTCTTC. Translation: CASSAGQRNEQFF.

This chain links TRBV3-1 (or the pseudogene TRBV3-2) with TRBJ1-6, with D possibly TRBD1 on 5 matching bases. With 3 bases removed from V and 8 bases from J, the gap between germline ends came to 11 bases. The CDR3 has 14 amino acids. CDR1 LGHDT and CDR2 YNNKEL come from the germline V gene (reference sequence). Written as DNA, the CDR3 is TGTGCCAGCAGCCAGGGGGGAGGGGATTCACCCCTCCACTTT. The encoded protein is CASSQGGGDSPLHF.

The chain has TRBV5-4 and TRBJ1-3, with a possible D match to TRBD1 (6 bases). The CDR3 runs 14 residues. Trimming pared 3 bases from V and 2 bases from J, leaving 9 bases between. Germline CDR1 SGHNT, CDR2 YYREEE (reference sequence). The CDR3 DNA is TGTGCCAGCAGCTCCAGGGGAGCTGGAAACACCATATATTTT. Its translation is CASSSRGAGNTIYF.

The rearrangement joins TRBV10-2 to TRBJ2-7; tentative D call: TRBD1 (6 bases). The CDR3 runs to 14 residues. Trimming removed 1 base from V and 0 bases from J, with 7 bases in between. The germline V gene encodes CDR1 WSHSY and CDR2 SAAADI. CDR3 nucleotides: TGCGCCAGCAGTGAGTGGGGGCCCTCCTACGAGCAGTACTTC. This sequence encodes CASSEWGPSYEQYF.

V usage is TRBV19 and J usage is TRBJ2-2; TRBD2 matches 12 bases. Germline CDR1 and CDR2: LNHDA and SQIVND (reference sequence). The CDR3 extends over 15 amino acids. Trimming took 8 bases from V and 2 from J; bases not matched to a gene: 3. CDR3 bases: TGTGCCAGTCGACTAGCGGGGGCCAACACCGGGGAGCTGTTTTTT. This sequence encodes CASRLAGANTGELFF.

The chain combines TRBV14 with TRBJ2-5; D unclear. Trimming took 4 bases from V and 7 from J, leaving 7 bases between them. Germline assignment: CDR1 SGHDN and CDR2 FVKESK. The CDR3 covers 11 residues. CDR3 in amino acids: CASSLVGTQYF. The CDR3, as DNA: TGTGCCAGCAGCCTCGTCGGGACCCAGTACTTC. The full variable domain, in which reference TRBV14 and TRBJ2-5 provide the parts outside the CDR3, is EAGVTQFPSHSVIEKGQTVTLRCDPISGHDNLYWYRRVMGKEIKFLLHFVKESKQDESGMPNNRFLAERTGGTYSTLKVQPAELEDSGVYFCASSLVGTQYFGPGTRLLVL.

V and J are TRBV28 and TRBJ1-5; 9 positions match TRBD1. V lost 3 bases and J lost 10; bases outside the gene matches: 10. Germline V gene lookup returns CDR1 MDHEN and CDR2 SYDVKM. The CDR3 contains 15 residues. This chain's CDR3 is CASSFRDRARYPQHF. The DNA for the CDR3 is TGTGCCAGCAGTTTCCGGGACAGGGCGCGGTATCCCCAGCATTTT.

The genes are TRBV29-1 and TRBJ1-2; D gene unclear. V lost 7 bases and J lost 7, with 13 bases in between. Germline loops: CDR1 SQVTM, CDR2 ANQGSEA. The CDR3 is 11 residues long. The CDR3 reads CSAYSEGGYTF. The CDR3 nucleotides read TGCAGCGCATACTCGGAGGGTGGCTACACCTTC.

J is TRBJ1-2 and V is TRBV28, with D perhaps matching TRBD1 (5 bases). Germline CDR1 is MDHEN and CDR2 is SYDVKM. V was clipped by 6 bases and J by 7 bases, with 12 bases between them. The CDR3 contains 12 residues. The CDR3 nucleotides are TGTGCCAGCAGCGGGGGGACCCTTGGCTACACCTTC. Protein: CASSGGTLGYTF.

In DNA form, the CDR3 reads TGTGCCACCCAGAGACAGGGAGGTGGAAATGGCTACACCTTC. Encoded protein: CATQRQGGGNGYTF. The chain has TRBV2 and TRBJ1-2, with 7 positions matching TRBD1. The CDR3 sequence is 14 residues long. The trim removed 10 bases at V and 6 bases at J, leaving 14 bases unmatched. Germline V CDR1 and CDR2: SNHLY, FYNNEI.

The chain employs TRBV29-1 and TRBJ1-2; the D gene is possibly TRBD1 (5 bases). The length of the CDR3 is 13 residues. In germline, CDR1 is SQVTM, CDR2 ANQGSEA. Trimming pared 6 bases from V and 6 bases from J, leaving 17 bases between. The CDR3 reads CSVGTSWGDGYTF. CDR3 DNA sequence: TGCAGCGTCGGGACTTCCTGGGGGGATGGCTACACCTTC.

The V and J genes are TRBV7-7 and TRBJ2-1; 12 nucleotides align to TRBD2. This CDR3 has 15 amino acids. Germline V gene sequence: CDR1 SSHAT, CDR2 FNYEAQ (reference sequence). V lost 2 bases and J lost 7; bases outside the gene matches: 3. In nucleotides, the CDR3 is TGTGCCAGCAGCTTAACTAGCGGGGGGAGTAATGAGCAGTTCTTC. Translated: CASSLTSGGSNEQFF.

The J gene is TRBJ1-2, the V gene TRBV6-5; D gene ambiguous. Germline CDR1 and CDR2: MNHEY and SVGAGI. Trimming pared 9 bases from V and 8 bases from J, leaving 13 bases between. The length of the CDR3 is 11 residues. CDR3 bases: TGTGCCAGTACGGTTGCTATGGGCTACACCTTC. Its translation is CASTVAMGYTF.